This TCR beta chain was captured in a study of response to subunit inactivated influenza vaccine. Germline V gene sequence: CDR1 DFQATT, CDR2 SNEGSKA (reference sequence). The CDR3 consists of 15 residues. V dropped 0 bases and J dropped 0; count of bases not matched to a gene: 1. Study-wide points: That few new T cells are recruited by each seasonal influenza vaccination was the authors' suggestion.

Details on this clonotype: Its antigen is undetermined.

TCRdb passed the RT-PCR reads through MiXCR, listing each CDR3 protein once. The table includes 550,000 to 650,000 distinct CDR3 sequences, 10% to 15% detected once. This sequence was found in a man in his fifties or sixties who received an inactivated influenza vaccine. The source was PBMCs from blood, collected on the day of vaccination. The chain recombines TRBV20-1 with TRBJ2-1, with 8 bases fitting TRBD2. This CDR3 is CSARESGSSYNEQFF. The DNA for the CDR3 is TGCAGTGCTAGAGAGAGCGGGAGCTCCTACAATGAGCAGTTCTTC.